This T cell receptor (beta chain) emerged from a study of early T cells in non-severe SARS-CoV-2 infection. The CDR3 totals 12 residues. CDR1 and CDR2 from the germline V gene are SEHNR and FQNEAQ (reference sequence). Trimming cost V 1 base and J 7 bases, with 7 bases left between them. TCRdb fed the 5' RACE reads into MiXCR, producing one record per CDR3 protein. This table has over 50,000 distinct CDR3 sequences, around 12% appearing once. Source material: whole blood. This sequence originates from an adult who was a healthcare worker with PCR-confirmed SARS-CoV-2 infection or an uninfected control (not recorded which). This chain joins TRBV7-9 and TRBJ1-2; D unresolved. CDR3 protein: CASSLVQGGYTF. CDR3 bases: TGTGCCAGCAGCTTAGTTCAAGGTGGCTACACCTTC.